Included here is one T cell receptor beta chain sequence, with context. Sequenced by immunoSEQ multiplex PCR; TCRdb stores in-frame clones only, minus some. Of fewer than 600,000 clones in the sample, around 87% are singletons; the top ten hold approximately 2%. This sample stems from a study of blood T cell repertoires in COVID-19. This CDR3 contains 16 residues. This chain uses TRBV21-1 with TRBJ2-2; the table's D call TRBD1 went unverified against the DNA. TRBV21-1 is shown as a pseudogene. Sequenced sample: PBMCs or T cells enriched from blood (not recorded which). The origin of this receptor is a woman in her thirties or forties who had recovered from COVID-19. CDR3 in amino acids: CASSKVTGIDTGELFF. CDR3 nucleotides: TGTGCCAGCAGCAAAGTAACAGGTATCGACACCGGGGAGCTGTTTTTT.